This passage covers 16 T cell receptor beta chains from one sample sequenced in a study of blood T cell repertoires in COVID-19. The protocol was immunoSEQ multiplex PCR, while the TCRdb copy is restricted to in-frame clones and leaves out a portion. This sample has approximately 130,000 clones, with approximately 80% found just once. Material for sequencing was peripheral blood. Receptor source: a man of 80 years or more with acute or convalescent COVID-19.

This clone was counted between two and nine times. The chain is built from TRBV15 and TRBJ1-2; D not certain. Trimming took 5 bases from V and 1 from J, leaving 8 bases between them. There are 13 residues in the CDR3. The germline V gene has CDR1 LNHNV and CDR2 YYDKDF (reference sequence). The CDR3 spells CATSRDINYGYTF. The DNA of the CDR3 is TGTGCCACCAGCCGGGATATTAACTATGGCTACACCTTC.

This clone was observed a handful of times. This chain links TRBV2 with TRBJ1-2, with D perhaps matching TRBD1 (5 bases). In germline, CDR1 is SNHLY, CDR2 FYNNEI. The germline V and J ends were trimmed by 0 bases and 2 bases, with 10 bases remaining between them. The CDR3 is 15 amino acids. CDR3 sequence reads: CASSEATAGNYGYTF. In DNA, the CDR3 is TGTGCCAGCAGTGAAGCGACAGCAGGGAACTATGGCTACACCTTC. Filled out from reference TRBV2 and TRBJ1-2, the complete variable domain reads EPEVTQTPSHQVTQMGQEVILRCVPISNHLYFYWYRQILGQKVEFLVSFYNNEISEKSEIFDDQFSVERPDGSNFTLKIRSTKLEDSAMYFCASSEATAGNYGYTFGSGTRLTVV.

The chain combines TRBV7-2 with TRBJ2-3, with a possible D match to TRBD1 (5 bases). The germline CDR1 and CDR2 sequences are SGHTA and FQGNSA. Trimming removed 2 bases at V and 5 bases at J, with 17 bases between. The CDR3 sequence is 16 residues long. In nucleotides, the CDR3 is TGTGCCAGCAGCTTAAGGTTTTCCCAGGGTGGAGATACGCAGTATTTT. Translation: CASSLRFSQGGDTQYF.

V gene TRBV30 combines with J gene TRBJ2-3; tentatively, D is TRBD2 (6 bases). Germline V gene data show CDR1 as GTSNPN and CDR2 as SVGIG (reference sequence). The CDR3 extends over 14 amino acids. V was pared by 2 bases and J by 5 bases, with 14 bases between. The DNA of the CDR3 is TGTGCCTGGAGTACCACGCGGGGACGAGATACGCAGTATTTT. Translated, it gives CAWSTTRGRDTQYF.

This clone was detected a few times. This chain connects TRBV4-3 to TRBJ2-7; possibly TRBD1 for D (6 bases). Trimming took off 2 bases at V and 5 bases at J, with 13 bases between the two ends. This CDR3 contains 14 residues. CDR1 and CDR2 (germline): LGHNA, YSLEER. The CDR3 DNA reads TGCGCCAGCAGCCAACGATACAGGGACCACGAGCAGTACTTC. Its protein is CASSQRYRDHEQYF.

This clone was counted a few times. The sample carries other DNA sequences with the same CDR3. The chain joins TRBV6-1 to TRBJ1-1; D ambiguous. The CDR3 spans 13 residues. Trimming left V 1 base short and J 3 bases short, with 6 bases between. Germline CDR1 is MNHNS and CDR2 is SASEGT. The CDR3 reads CASSEVGDTEAFF. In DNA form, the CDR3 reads TGTGCCAGCAGTGAAGTCGGGGACACTGAAGCTTTCTTT.

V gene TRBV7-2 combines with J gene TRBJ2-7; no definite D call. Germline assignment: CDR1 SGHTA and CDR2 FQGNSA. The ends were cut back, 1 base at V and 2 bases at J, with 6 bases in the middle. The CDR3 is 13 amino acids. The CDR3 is CASSLVIAYEQYF. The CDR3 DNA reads TGTGCCAGCAGCTTAGTAATCGCCTACGAGCAGTACTTC.

The CDR3 spells CASSPWRTGLNTEAFF. The CDR3 nucleotides read TGTGCCAGCAGTCCCTGGCGGACAGGCCTGAACACTGAAGCTTTCTTT. The chain links TRBV6-2 or TRBV6-3 to TRBJ1-1, with 7 nucleotides matching TRBD1. CDR1 and CDR2 from the germline V gene are MNHEY and SVGEGT. With V trimmed by 5 bases and J by 0 bases, 9 bases remained unmatched. The CDR3 covers 16 residues.

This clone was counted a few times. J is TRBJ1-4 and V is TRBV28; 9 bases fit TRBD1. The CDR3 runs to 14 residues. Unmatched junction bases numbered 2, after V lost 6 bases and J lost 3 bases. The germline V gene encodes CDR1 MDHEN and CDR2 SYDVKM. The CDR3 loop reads CASRTGGANEKLFF. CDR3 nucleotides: TGTGCCAGCAGGACAGGGGGAGCTAATGAAAAACTGTTTTTT.

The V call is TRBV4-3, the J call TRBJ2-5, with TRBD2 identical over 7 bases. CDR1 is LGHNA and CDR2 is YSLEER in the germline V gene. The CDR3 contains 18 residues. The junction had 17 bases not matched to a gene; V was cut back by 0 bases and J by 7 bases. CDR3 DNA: TGCGCCAGCAGCCAAGATCAGGGTGGGCCGGCGGGGGTAGGGACCCAGTACTTC. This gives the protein CASSQDQGGPAGVGTQYF.

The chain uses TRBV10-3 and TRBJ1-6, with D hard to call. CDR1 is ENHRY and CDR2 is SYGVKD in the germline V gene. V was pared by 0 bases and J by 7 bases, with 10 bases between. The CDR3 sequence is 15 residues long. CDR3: CAISESTEANSPLHF. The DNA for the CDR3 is TGTGCCATCAGTGAGTCGACGGAGGCCAATTCACCCCTCCACTTT.

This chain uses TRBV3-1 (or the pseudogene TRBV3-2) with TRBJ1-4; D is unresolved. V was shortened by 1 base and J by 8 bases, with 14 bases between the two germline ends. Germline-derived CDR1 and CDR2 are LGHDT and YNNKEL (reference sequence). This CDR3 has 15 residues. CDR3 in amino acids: CASSQAQTRGEKLFF. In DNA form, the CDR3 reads TGTGCCAGCAGCCAAGCACAAACCCGAGGCGAAAAACTGTTTTTT.

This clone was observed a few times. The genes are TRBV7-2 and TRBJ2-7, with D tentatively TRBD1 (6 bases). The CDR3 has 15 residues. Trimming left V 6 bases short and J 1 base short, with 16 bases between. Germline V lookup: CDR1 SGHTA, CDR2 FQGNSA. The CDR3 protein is CASRQQGVSSYEQYF. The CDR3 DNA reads TGTGCCAGCAGGCAACAGGGTGTTTCGTCCTACGAGCAGTACTTC.

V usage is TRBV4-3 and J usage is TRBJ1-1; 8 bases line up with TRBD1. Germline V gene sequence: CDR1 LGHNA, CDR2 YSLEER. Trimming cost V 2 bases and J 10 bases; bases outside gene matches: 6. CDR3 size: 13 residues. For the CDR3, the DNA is TGCGCCAGCAGCCAAAGCGGACAGGGTATAGCTTTCTTT. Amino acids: CASSQSGQGIAFF.

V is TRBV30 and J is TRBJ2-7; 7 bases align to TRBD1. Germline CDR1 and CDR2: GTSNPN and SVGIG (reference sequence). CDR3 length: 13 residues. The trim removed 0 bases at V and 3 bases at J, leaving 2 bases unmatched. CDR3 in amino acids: CAWSVHRGYEQYF. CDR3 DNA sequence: TGTGCCTGGAGTGTACACAGGGGCTACGAGCAGTACTTC.

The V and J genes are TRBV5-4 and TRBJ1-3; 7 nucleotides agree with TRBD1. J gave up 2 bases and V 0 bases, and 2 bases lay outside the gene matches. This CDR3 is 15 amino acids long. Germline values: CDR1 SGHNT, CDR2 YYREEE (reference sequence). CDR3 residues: CASSLDGTAGNTIYF. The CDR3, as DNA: TGTGCCAGCAGCTTGGACGGGACAGCTGGAAACACCATATATTTT.